This T cell receptor beta chain is drawn from a study of control samples from healthy donors and cancer patients. Method: immunoSEQ multiplex PCR; TCRdb's copy keeps in-frame clones and lacks some. Counted here are some 94,000 clones, roughly 86% occurring once; the ten biggest clones make up roughly 1.3%. Between the trimmed V and J ends, which lost 3 bases and 0 bases, there was a span of 4 bases. The germline V gene has CDR1 SGDLS and CDR2 YYNGEE. This CDR3 region has 13 residues. The source material was blood. The chain uses TRBV9 and TRBJ1-3; D remains unclear. The TCR originated in a woman aged 50 to 65 in good health. The CDR3 DNA follows: TGTGCCAGCAGCGCTTTCTCTGGAAACACCATATATTTT. Its protein is CASSAFSGNTIYF.